One TCR beta chain is described in this entry. This sample is drawn from a study of blood T cell repertoires in COVID-19. Overall study: The origin of the acute and convalescent COVID-19 samples was the United States, Italy and Spain. PBMCs, B-cell-depleted T cells, or T cells provided the cDNA or gDNA that made up the material.

In the authors' workflow: Counts of nucleated cells, estimated from reference gene primer amplification, were obtained. Some clones are missing from TCRdb's copy, which holds only in-frame ones; the method was immunoSEQ multiplex PCR. From that table come the V and J calls and clone size; the DNA was used to work out D and trimming. In the table there are tens of thousands of clones, around 78% of which are singletons. The V and J ends lost 5 bases and 5 bases respectively, with 18 bases between them. The CDR3 runs 15 residues. The germline V gene encodes CDR1 PRHDT and CDR2 FYEKMQ (reference sequence).

The sequenced material came from peripheral blood. The chain employs TRBV13 and TRBJ1-2; possibly TRBD1 for D (5 bases). The sequence was obtained from a human donor in a cohort sampled during active COVID-19. The DNA of the CDR3 is TGTGCCAGCAGCCCCGGGCCAGGGTCCCCTTATGGCTACACCTTC. Translated, it gives CASSPGPGSPYGYTF. Full variable domain (outside the CDR3, taken from reference TRBV13 and TRBJ1-2): AAGVIQSPRHLIKEKRETATLKCYPIPRHDTVYWYQQGPGQDPQFLISFYEKMQSDKGSIPDRFSAQQFSDYHSELNMSSLELGDSALYFCASSPGPGSPYGYTFGSGTRLTVV.